Listed below are T cell receptor beta chains from one sample, sequenced in a study of blood T cell repertoires in COVID-19. The repertoire was sequenced with immunoSEQ multiplex PCR; TCRdb's copy has only in-frame clones and lacks some. The repertoire has under 250,000 clones, around 90% of them found once; the top ten carry under 7%. The sequenced material came from peripheral blood. The origin of the receptors is a man aged 60 to 69 who had recovered from COVID-19. CDR3s include the opening cysteine and the closing phenylalanine or tryptophan. D genes are given only for firm matches. Rows may omit the clone size; those that give it use once, few, many or a size class.

size	D	J	V	CDR3	DNA
.	TRBD1	TRBJ2-1	TRBV2	CASAGQGINEQFF	TGTGCCAGCGCGGGACAGGGAATAAATGAGCAGTTCTTC
once	.	TRBJ1-2	TRBV18	CASSPGTGYTF	TGTGCCAGCTCACCCGGTACGGGCTACACCTTC
.	TRBD1	TRBJ1-5	TRBV7-3	CASSRDRDQPQHF	TGTGCCAGCAGCAGGGACAGAGATCAGCCCCAGCATTTT
.	TRBD1	TRBJ1-2	TRBV6-2/TRBV6-3	CASSRRDRAGDHGYTF	TGTGCCAGCAGCCGCCGGGACAGGGCGGGAGATCATGGCTACACCTTC
.	TRBD1	TRBJ2-7	TRBV4-1	CASSLLDRDPYEQYF	TGCGCCAGCAGCCTTCTGGACAGGGACCCCTACGAGCAGTACTTC
.	.	TRBJ2-2	TRBV9	CASSVGQNSPGELFF	TGTGCCAGCAGCGTAGGACAAAACAGCCCCGGGGAGCTGTTTTTT
.	TRBD1	TRBJ2-7	TRBV19	CASRGTGSQQYF	TGTGCCAGTAGGGGGACAGGGTCGCAGCAGTACTTC
once	TRBD1	TRBJ1-1	TRBV28	CASSLHRGFTEAFF	TGTGCCAGCAGTCTTCACAGGGGGTTTACTGAAGCTTTCTTT
.	.	TRBJ1-1	TRBV9	CASSHEGNTEAFF	TGTGCCAGCAGTCATGAGGGTAACACTGAAGCTTTCTTT
.	TRBD2	TRBJ2-5	TRBV6-5	CASSQGGETQYF	TGTGCCAGCTCTCAGGGAGGGGAGACCCAGTACTTC
.	.	TRBJ1-3	TRBV4-1	CASSQDSTSGNTIYF	TGCGCCAGCAGCCAAGATAGCACCTCTGGAAACACCATATATTTT
.	TRBD2	TRBJ2-1	TRBV5-6	CASSLRVSGERGNEQFF	TGTGCCAGCAGCTTGCGCGTTAGCGGGGAGCGGGGAAATGAGCAGTTCTTC
.	.	TRBJ2-2	TRBV7-3	CASSFGGQNTGELFF	TGTGCCAGCAGCTTTGGCGGGCAGAACACCGGGGAGCTGTTTTTT
.	.	TRBJ2-2	TRBV14	CASSSTYPGGELFF	TGTGCCAGCAGCTCAACATATCCGGGGGGGGAGCTGTTTTTT
.	TRBD1	TRBJ1-5	TRBV30	CAWSAGTGLNQPQHF	TGTGCCTGGAGTGCCGGGACAGGGCTCAATCAGCCCCAGCATTTT
few	.	TRBJ1-4	TRBV29-1	CSVGTSTNEKLFF	TGCAGCGTTGGCACTTCAACTAATGAAAAACTGTTTTTT
.	TRBD2	TRBJ2-3	TRBV7-2	CASSLGGRDTQYF	TGTGCCAGCAGCTTGGGCGGGAGAGATACGCAGTATTTT
few	.	TRBJ2-7	TRBV7-9	CASSLGQASYEQYF	TGTGCCAGCAGCTTAGGGCAGGCGTCCTACGAGCAGTACTTC
.	TRBD1	TRBJ1-5	TRBV6-2/TRBV6-3	CASSSSGGNQPQHF	TGTGCCAGCAGTTCGTCAGGGGGTAATCAGCCCCAGCATTTT
many	.	TRBJ1-6	TRBV5-6	CAPAGQGSNSPLHF	TGTGCCCCAGCGGGGCAGGGTAGTAATTCACCCCTCCACTTT
.	.	TRBJ1-1	TRBV10-1	CASSSDSEAFF	TGCGCCAGCAGTAGCGACAGTGAAGCTTTCTTT
.	TRBD2	TRBJ2-6	TRBV4-3	CASSQDLAGLPGANVLTF	TGCGCCAGCAGCCAAGATTTAGCGGGACTCCCCGGGGCCAACGTCCTGACTTTC
.	.	TRBJ1-6	TRBV19	CASSDFSYNSPLHF	TGTGCCAGTTCCGACTTCTCCTATAATTCACCCCTCCACTTT
few	.	TRBJ1-2	TRBV7-3	CASSLTGIRGGGYGYTF	TGTGCCAGCAGCTTAACGGGGATCAGGGGCGGGGGCTATGGCTACACCTTC
.	TRBD1	TRBJ2-2	TRBV28	CASEHRGPNTGELFF	TGTGCCAGCGAACACAGGGGTCCAAACACCGGGGAGCTGTTTTTT
.	TRBD2	TRBJ2-2	TRBV7-6	CASSLIAGGGTGELFF	TGTGCCAGCAGCTTAATAGCGGGAGGGGGCACCGGGGAGCTGTTTTTT
.	TRBD1	TRBJ1-2	TRBV13	CASSHRNGQGRDGYTF	TGTGCCAGCAGCCACAGAAATGGACAGGGTCGAGATGGCTACACCTTC
.	TRBD1	TRBJ1-6	TRBV2	CASSQQGNDNSPLHF	TGTGCCAGCAGTCAACAGGGGAACGACAATTCACCCCTCCACTTT
.	TRBD2	TRBJ2-7	TRBV4-3	CASSLAKAGGPNIYEQYF	TGCGCCAGCAGCTTAGCCAAAGCGGGAGGCCCGAATATCTACGAGCAGTACTTC
once	TRBD2	TRBJ2-5	TRBV7-2	CASSLASAGRGQETQYF	TGTGCCAGCAGCTTAGCTTCCGCGGGGAGGGGCCAAGAGACCCAGTACTTC
.	.	TRBJ2-2	TRBV19	CASLLRGGTGELFF	TGTGCCAGTTTACTGCGTGGTGGCACCGGGGAGCTGTTTTTT
.	.	TRBJ2-7	TRBV28	CASRFRTAPYEQYF	TGTGCCAGCAGGTTCAGGACAGCCCCCTACGAGCAGTACTTC
once	TRBD2	TRBJ2-5	TRBV2	CASRGRGETQYF	TGTGCCAGCAGGGGGAGGGGAGAGACCCAGTACTTC
.	TRBD2	TRBJ2-4	TRBV28	CASSSLGLAGGKNIQYF	TGTGCCAGCAGTTCCCTAGGACTAGCGGGAGGTAAAAACATTCAGTACTTC
.	TRBD1	TRBJ1-4	TRBV19	CASSIPNRGRGEKLFF	TGTGCCAGTAGTATCCCTAACAGGGGGCGGGGTGAAAAACTGTTTTTT
.	TRBD2	TRBJ2-3	TRBV19	CASSISSSGGPDPRQYF	TGTGCCAGTAGTATTTCCTCAAGCGGGGGGCCGGACCCGAGGCAGTATTTT
.	TRBD1	TRBJ1-5	TRBV27	CASRKLQGARGNQPQHF	TGTGCCAGCAGGAAGCTCCAGGGGGCGCGGGGCAATCAGCCCCAGCATTTT
few	TRBD2	TRBJ2-3	TRBV7-2	CASSLGTSGRDTQYF	TGTGCCAGCAGCTTAGGGACTAGCGGGAGAGATACGCAGTATTTT
.	.	TRBJ2-6	TRBV28	CASSLAPTSGLRNRGANVLTF	TGTGCCAGCAGTTTAGCCCCCACCTCCGGACTCCGAAATAGGGGGGCCAACGTCCTGACTTTC
once	TRBD2	TRBJ2-4	TRBV7-2	CASSLWLAGAAKNIQYF	TGTGCCAGCAGCTTATGGCTAGCGGGCGCAGCCAAAAACATTCAGTACTTC
few	TRBD2	TRBJ2-2	TRBV4-1	CASSHRTSGGASGELFF	TGCGCCAGCAGCCACAGAACTAGCGGGGGGGCCTCCGGGGAGCTGTTTTTT
.	.	TRBJ1-4	TRBV7-2	CASSPTGGANEKLFF	TGTGCCAGCAGCCCGACAGGTGGAGCTAATGAAAAACTGTTTTTT
.	TRBD2	TRBJ2-2	TRBV11-2	CASRASGSRTGELFF	TGTGCCAGCAGAGCCAGCGGGAGTAGAACCGGGGAGCTGTTTTTT
.	.	TRBJ2-3	TRBV5-6	CASSLDQGVTDTQYF	TGTGCCAGCAGCTTGGATCAGGGCGTGACAGATACGCAGTATTTT
.	.	TRBJ2-7	TRBV6-2/TRBV6-3	CASSYEARGYEQYF	TGTGCCAGCAGTTATGAGGCCCGGGGGTACGAGCAGTACTTC
.	.	TRBJ1-5	TRBV4-1	CASSQDVSGEVSNQPQHF	TGCGCCAGCAGCCAAGACGTGTCCGGGGAGGTTAGCAATCAGCCCCAGCATTTT